This TCR beta chain stems from a study of cytomegalovirus exposure and HLA in healthy donors. Overall study: Some 87 million unique TCRs from HLA-typed donors were held in an early release of data. Overall study findings and caveats: Sequencing likely caused a cluster of highly shared sequence variants. With later analysis, a missense DCLRE1C variant became linked to TCR beta V- and J-gene trimming.

CDR3 size: 12 residues. The germline V and J ends were trimmed by 1 base and 6 bases, with 6 bases remaining between them. CDR1 is SNHLY, CDR2 FYNNEI, per germline. The PCR made use of 60 Vbeta and 13 Jbeta primers. Data came from immunoSEQ multiplex PCR; TCRdb stores just in-frame clones and leaves some out. This sample's clone table lists over 65,000 clones. To note about this clone: Its antigen is as yet unknown.

This chain connects TRBV2 to TRBJ2-5; D call uncertain. The sequenced material came from PBMCs. This TCR came from a man aged 25 to 45 in good health and CMV-seronegative. In nucleotides, the CDR3 is TGTGCCAGCAGTGAAGGGCCCCAGACCCAGTACTTC. Translating gives CASSEGPQTQYF.